These T cell receptor beta chains were read from a single sample in a study of cytomegalovirus exposure and HLA in healthy donors. Measured with immunoSEQ multiplex PCR; TCRdb has only the in-frame clones, and not every one. Among some 100,000 clones listed, 76% were seen once. Sequenced sample: PBMCs. Every receptor here comes from a man aged 40-49 years in good health and CMV-seronegative. Each CDR3 is given without its conserved first and last residue. Clone sizes are given selectively: once, few, many, or a class where the clone is expanded.

v_call: TRBV6-1
j_call: TRBJ1-5
clone_size: once
cdr3_aa: ASSENEANQPQH

v_call: TRBV5-1
j_call: TRBJ2-1
clone_size: .
cdr3_aa: ASSPGTSGGDEQF

v_call: TRBV6-6
j_call: TRBJ1-1
clone_size: .
cdr3_aa: ASSYYTGMNTEAF

v_call: TRBV5-1
j_call: TRBJ2-1
clone_size: .
cdr3_aa: ASSFAGGGAHEQF

v_call: TRBV6-1
j_call: TRBJ2-1
clone_size: .
cdr3_aa: ASRRLAGGNNEQF

v_call: TRBV5-6
j_call: TRBJ2-2
clone_size: .
cdr3_aa: ASRREGGTGELF

v_call: TRBV30
j_call: TRBJ1-2
clone_size: .
cdr3_aa: AWSSTVTNYGYT

v_call: TRBV7-2
j_call: TRBJ1-2
clone_size: once
cdr3_aa: ASSPGQGAFGYT

v_call: TRBV6-5
j_call: TRBJ1-1
clone_size: .
cdr3_aa: ASSYSIDEGPRGAF

v_call: TRBV30
j_call: TRBJ1-1
clone_size: .
cdr3_aa: AWSTYRTNTEAF

v_call: TRBV4-1
j_call: TRBJ1-1
clone_size: .
cdr3_aa: ASSPRGTEAF

v_call: TRBV19
j_call: TRBJ1-2
clone_size: once
cdr3_aa: ASSIYQGATGYT

v_call: TRBV5-5
j_call: TRBJ1-1
clone_size: .
cdr3_aa: ASSWVPQGATAF

v_call: TRBV27
j_call: TRBJ1-6
clone_size: .
cdr3_aa: ASWGRGGSPLH

v_call: TRBV25-1
j_call: TRBJ1-1
clone_size: .
cdr3_aa: ASSEFRTTRGTEAF

v_call: TRBV10-3
j_call: TRBJ2-1
clone_size: few
cdr3_aa: AISESGSGGASSYNEQF

v_call: TRBV4-1
j_call: TRBJ1-5
clone_size: .
cdr3_aa: ASSQGGMFKGNQPQH

v_call: TRBV5-8
j_call: TRBJ1-5
clone_size: .
cdr3_aa: ATPGVSNQPQH

v_call: TRBV14
j_call: TRBJ2-3
clone_size: .
cdr3_aa: ASSRPTGFTDTQY

v_call: TRBV6-4
j_call: TRBJ1-3
clone_size: .
cdr3_aa: ASSAPSNTIY

v_call: TRBV2
j_call: TRBJ2-7
clone_size: .
cdr3_aa: ASGVQAYEQY

v_call: TRBV19
j_call: TRBJ1-1
clone_size: .
cdr3_aa: ASSIGGGSTEAF

v_call: TRBV7-2
j_call: TRBJ1-2
clone_size: .
cdr3_aa: ASSLDTGGGYGYT

v_call: TRBV7-2
j_call: TRBJ1-4
clone_size: .
cdr3_aa: ASSLGGGGEKLF

v_call: TRBV27
j_call: TRBJ2-6
clone_size: .
cdr3_aa: ASSLGAAVSGANVLT

v_call: TRBV5-1
j_call: TRBJ2-5
clone_size: .
cdr3_aa: ASSPPPGEETQY

v_call: TRBV29-1
j_call: TRBJ1-1
clone_size: .
cdr3_aa: SVDGGLYTEAF

v_call: TRBV10-3
j_call: TRBJ2-1
clone_size: .
cdr3_aa: AISTGLAGDNEQF

v_call: TRBV11-3
j_call: TRBJ2-2
clone_size: .
cdr3_aa: ASSLGSGVWSGELF

v_call: TRBV18
j_call: TRBJ1-5
clone_size: .
cdr3_aa: ASSPFNRGSNQPQH

v_call: TRBV6-6
j_call: TRBJ1-1
clone_size: .
cdr3_aa: ASREASFTEAF

v_call: TRBV30
j_call: TRBJ1-3
clone_size: .
cdr3_aa: ARGEANTIY

v_call: TRBV18
j_call: TRBJ2-1
clone_size: .
cdr3_aa: ASSPTGTSGPNEQF

v_call: TRBV7-3
j_call: TRBJ1-2
clone_size: .
cdr3_aa: ASSWGGVLAYGYT

v_call: TRBV6-4
j_call: TRBJ1-3
clone_size: few
cdr3_aa: ASSPDRGPGNTIY

v_call: TRBV2
j_call: TRBJ1-4
clone_size: .
cdr3_aa: ASKQATSSEKLF

v_call: TRBV4-1
j_call: TRBJ2-1
clone_size: .
cdr3_aa: ASRPLTSGENEQF

v_call: TRBV10-2
j_call: TRBJ1-2
clone_size: .
cdr3_aa: ASSDGTGTFYGYT